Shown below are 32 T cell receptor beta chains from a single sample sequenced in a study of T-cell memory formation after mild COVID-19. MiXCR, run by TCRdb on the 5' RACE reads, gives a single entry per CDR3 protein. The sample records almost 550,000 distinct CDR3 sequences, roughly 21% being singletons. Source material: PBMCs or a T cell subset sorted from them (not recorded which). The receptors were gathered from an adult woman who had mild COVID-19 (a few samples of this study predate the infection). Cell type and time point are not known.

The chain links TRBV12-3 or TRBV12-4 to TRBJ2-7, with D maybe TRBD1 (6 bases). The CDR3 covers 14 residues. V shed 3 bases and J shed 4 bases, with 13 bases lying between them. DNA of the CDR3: TGTGCCAGCAGTTTCTCTGACAGGCTATACGAGCAGTACTTC. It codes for CASSFSDRLYEQYF.

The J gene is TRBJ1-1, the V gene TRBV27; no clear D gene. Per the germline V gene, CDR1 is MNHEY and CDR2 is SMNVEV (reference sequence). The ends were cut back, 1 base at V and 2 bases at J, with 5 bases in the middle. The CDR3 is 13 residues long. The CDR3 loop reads CASSLFLNTEAFF. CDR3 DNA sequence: TGTGCCAGCAGTTTATTTTTAAACACTGAAGCTTTCTTT.

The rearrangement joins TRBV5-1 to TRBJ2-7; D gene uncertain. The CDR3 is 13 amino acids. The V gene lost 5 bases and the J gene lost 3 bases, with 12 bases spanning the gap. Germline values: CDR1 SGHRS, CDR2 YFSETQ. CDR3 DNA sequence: TGCGCCAGCAGGAGAAACCAGCGCTACGAGCAGTACTTC. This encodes CASRRNQRYEQYF.

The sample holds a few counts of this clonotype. The CDR3 loop is CASSHPPGLAGAALYEQYF. The DNA of the CDR3 is TGCGCCAGCAGCCACCCCCCTGGACTAGCGGGAGCTGCCCTATACGAGCAGTACTTC. This chain connects TRBV4-3 to TRBJ2-7, with 13 bases that match TRBD2. Germline CDR1 is LGHNA and CDR2 is YSLEER. CDR3 length equals 19 residues. Losses at the gene ends were 3 bases for V and 4 bases for J; bases not matched to a gene: 15.

DNA of the CDR3: TGCGCCAGCAGTCTGAGATTAGGGACAGGGTACACCGGGGAGCTGTTTTTT. It encodes CASSLRLGTGYTGELFF. The V call is TRBV5-1, the J call TRBJ2-2; 9 nucleotides line up with TRBD1. The CDR3 totals 17 residues. The V and J ends lost 5 bases and 3 bases, in that order; junction bases with no gene match: 11. Per the germline V gene, CDR1 is SGHRS and CDR2 is YFSETQ.

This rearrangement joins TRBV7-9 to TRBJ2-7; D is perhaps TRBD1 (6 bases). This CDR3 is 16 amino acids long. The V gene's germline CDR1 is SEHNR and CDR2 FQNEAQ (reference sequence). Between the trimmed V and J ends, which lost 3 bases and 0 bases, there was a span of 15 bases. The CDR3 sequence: CASSFGPGTPSYEQYF. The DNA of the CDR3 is TGTGCCAGCAGCTTCGGACCCGGGACACCCTCCTACGAGCAGTACTTC.

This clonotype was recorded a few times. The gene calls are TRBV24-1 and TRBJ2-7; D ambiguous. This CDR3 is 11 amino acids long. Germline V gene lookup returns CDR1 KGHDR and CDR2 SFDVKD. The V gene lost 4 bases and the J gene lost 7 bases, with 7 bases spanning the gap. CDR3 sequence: CATSDTEEQYF. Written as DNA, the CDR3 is TGTGCCACCAGTGACACAGAAGAGCAGTACTTC.

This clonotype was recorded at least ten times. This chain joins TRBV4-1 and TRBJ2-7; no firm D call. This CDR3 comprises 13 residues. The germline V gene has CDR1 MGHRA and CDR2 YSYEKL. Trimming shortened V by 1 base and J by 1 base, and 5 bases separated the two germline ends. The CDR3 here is CASSQVPSYEQYF. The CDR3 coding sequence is TGCGCCAGCAGCCAAGTCCCATCCTACGAGCAGTACTTC.

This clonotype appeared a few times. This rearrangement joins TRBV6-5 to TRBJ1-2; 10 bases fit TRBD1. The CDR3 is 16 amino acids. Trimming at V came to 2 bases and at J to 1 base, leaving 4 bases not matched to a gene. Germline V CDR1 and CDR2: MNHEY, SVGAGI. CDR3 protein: CASSYGGTGDNYGYTF. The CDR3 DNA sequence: TGTGCCAGCAGTTACGGCGGGACAGGGGATAACTATGGCTACACCTTC.

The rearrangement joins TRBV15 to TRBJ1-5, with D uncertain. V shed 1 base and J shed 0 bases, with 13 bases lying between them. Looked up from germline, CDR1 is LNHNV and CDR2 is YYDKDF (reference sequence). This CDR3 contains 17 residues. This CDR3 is CATSRVFGKYSNQPQHF. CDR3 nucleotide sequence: TGTGCCACCAGCAGAGTATTCGGCAAATATAGCAATCAGCCCCAGCATTTT.

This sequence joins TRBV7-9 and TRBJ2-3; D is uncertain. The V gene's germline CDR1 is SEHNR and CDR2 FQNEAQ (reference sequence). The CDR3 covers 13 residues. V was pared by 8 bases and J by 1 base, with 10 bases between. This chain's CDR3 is CASAWGRTDTQYF. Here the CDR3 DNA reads TGTGCCAGCGCCTGGGGTCGCACAGATACGCAGTATTTT.

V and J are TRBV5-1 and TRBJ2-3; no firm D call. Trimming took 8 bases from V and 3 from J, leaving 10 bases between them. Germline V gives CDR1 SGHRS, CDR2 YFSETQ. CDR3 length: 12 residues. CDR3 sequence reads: CAREVRTDTQYF. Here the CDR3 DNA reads TGCGCCAGGGAAGTGCGGACAGATACGCAGTATTTT.

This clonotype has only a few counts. The CDR3 spells CASRAGTSGTLEQYF. The CDR3 DNA follows: TGTGCCAGCAGAGCCGGGACTAGCGGGACACTCGAGCAGTACTTC. The J gene is TRBJ2-7, the V gene TRBV6-1; 13 nucleotides match TRBD2. Trimming took 6 bases from V and 6 from J; bases not matched to a gene: 8. CDR1 is MNHNS and CDR2 is SASEGT in the germline V gene. The CDR3 is 15 amino acids.

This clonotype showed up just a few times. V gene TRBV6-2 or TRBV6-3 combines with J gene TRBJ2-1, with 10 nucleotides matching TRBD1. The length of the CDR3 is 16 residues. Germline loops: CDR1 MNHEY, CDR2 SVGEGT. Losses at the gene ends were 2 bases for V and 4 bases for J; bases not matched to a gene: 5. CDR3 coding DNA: TGTGCCAGCAGTTACAAGGGACAGGGGTCTTACAATGAGCAGTTCTTC. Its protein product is CASSYKGQGSYNEQFF.

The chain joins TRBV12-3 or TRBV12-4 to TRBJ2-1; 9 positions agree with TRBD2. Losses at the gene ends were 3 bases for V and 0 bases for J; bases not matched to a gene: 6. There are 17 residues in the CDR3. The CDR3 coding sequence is TGTGCCAGCAGTTTGGGGACTAGCCCCCGCTCCTACAATGAGCAGTTCTTC. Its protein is CASSLGTSPRSYNEQFF.

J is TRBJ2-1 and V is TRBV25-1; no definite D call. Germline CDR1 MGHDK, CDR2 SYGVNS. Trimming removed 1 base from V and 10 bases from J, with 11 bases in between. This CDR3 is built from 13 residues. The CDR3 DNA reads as TGTGCCAGCAGTGAATCTTCCGTAGAGGAGCAGTTCTTC. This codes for CASSESSVEEQFF.

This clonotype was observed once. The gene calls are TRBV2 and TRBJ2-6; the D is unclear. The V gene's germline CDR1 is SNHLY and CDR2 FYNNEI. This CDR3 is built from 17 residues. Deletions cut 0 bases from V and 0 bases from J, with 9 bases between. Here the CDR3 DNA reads TGTGCCAGCAGTGAAGCGCGGAAGATCTCTGGGGCCAACGTCCTGACTTTC. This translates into CASSEARKISGANVLTF.

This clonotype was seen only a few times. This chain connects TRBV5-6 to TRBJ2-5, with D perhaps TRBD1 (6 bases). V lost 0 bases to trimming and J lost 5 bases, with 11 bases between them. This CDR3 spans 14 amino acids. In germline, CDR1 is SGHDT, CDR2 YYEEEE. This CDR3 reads CASSLGYRAETQYF. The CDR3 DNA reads TGTGCCAGCAGCTTGGGTTACAGGGCGGAGACCCAGTACTTC.

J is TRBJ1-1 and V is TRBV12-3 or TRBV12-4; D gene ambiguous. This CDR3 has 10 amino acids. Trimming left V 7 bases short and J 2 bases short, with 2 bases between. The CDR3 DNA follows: TGTGCCAGCACCAACACTGAAGCTTTCTTT. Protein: CASTNTEAFF.

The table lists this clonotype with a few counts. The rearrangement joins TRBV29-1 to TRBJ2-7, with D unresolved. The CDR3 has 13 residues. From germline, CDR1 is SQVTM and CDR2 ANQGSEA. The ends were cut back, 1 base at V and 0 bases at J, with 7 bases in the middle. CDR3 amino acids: CSVEVSNSYEQYF. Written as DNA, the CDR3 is TGCAGCGTTGAAGTATCAAACTCCTACGAGCAGTACTTC.

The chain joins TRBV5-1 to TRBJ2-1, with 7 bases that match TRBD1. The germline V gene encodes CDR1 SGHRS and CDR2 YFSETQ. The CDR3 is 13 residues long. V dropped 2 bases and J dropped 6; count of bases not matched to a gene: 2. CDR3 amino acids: CASSFDRANEQFF. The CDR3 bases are TGCGCCAGCAGCTTCGACAGGGCCAATGAGCAGTTCTTC.

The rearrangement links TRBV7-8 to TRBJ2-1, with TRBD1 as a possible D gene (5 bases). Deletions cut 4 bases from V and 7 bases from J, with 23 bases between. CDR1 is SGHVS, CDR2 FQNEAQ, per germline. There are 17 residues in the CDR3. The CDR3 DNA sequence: TGTGCCAGCAGCTCTGGGGCCCTTTCGCAGGTCCGGAATGAGCAGTTCTTC. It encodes CASSSGALSQVRNEQFF.

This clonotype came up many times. CDR3 nucleotides: TGTGCCAGCAGCTTAGGTTTGGATACGCAGTATTTT. It codes for CASSLGLDTQYF. The V gene is TRBV7-9, the J gene TRBJ2-3; unclear D gene. V lost 1 base to trimming and J lost 6 bases, with 5 bases between them. The CDR3 has 12 residues. Germline-derived CDR1 and CDR2 are SEHNR and FQNEAQ (reference sequence).

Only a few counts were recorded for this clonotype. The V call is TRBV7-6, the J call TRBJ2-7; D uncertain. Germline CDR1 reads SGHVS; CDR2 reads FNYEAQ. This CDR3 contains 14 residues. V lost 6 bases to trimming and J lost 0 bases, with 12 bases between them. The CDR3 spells CASRPQPSSYEQYF. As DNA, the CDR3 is TGTGCCAGCAGACCTCAACCAAGCTCCTACGAGCAGTACTTC.

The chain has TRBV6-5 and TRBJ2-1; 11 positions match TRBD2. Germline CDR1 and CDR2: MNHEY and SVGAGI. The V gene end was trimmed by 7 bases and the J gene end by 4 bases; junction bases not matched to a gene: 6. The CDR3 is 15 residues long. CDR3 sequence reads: CASTLLAGDYNEQFF. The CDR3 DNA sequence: TGTGCCAGCACCCTACTAGCGGGGGATTACAATGAGCAGTTCTTC.

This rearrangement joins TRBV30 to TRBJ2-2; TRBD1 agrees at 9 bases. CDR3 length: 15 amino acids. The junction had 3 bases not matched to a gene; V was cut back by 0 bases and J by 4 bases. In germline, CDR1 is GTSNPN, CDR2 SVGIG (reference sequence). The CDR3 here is CAWSVDRGGTGELFF. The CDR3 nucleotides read TGTGCCTGGAGTGTAGACAGGGGGGGCACCGGGGAGCTGTTTTTT.

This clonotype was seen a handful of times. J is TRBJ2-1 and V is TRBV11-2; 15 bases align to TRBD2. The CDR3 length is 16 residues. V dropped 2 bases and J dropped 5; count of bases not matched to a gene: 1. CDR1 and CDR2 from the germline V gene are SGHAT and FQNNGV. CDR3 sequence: CASSLRTSGRDNEQFF. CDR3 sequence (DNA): TGTGCCAGCAGCTTACGGACTAGCGGGAGGGACAATGAGCAGTTCTTC.

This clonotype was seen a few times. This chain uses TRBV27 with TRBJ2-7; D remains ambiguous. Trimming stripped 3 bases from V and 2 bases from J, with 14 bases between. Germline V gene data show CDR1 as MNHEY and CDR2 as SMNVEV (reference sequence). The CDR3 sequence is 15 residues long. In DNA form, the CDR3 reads TGTGCCAGCAGTTTGTCGATCAGCGCGACCTACGAGCAGTACTTC. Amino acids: CASSLSISATYEQYF.

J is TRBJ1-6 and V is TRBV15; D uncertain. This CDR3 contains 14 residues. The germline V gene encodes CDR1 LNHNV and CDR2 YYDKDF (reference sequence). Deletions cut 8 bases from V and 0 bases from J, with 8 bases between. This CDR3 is CATGEHSYNSPLHF. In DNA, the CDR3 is TGTGCCACCGGTGAACACTCCTATAATTCACCCCTCCACTTT.

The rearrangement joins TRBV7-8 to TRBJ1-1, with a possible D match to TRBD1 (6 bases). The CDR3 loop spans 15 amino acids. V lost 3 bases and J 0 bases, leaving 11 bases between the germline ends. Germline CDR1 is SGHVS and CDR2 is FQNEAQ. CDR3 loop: CASSFNRDLNTEAFF. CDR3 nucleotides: TGTGCCAGCAGCTTTAACAGGGACTTGAACACTGAAGCTTTCTTT.

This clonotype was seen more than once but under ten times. The CDR3 loop reads CASSLDGVEDRNTEAFF. DNA of the CDR3: TGCGCCAGCAGCTTGGACGGGGTGGAGGATCGGAACACTGAAGCTTTCTTT. The rearrangement links TRBV5-1 to TRBJ1-1; D is ambiguous. The V and J ends lost 0 bases and 1 base respectively, with 16 bases between them. Germline V gives CDR1 SGHRS, CDR2 YFSETQ. CDR3 length equals 17 residues.

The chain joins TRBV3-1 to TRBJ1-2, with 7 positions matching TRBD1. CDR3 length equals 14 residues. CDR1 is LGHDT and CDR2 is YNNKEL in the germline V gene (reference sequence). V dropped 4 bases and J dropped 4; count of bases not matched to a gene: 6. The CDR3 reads CASSRGQSGYGYTF. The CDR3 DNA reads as TGTGCCAGCAGCCGGGGACAGTCAGGCTATGGCTACACCTTC.